This passage covers 9 T cell receptor beta chains from one sample sequenced in a study of blood T cell repertoires in COVID-19. Method: immunoSEQ multiplex PCR; TCRdb's copy keeps in-frame clones and lacks some. The sample lists over 250,000 clones; 87% were seen once. The sample consisted of PBMCs or T cells enriched from blood (not recorded which). The receptors stem from a woman under 30 who had recovered from COVID-19.

Only a few counts were recorded for this clone. This chain uses TRBV7-9 with TRBJ2-1, with 16 bases aligning to TRBD2. V trimming: 5 bases; J trimming: 1 base; junction bases outside the gene matches: 5. The CDR3 totals 18 residues. Per the germline V gene, CDR1 is SEHNR and CDR2 is FQNEAQ (reference sequence). CDR3: CASSPGLAGGPSYNEQFF. In nucleotides, the CDR3 is TGTGCCAGCAGCCCGGGACTAGCGGGGGGGCCGTCCTACAATGAGCAGTTCTTC.

The chain couples TRBV11-1 to TRBJ2-1, with 10 bases aligning to TRBD2. Losses at the gene ends were 5 bases for V and 3 bases for J; bases not matched to a gene: 4. Germline V gene lookup returns CDR1 SGHAT and CDR2 FQDESV (reference sequence). This CDR3 contains 15 residues. The CDR3 protein is CASSRTSGDYNEQFF. The DNA for the CDR3 is TGTGCCAGCAGCCGGACTAGCGGAGACTACAATGAGCAGTTCTTC. Based on the CDR3 plus reference TRBV11-1 and TRBJ2-1, the full variable domain is EAEVAQSPRYKITEKSQAVAFWCDPISGHATLYWYRQILGQGPELLVQFQDESVVDDSQLPKDRFSAERLKGVDSTLKIQPAELGDSAMYLCASSRTSGDYNEQFFGPGTRLTVL.

This clone was observed once. The chain has TRBV10-3 and TRBJ1-5, with D possibly being TRBD1 (5 bases). V lost 5 bases to trimming and J lost 5 bases, with 10 bases between them. This CDR3 region has 13 residues. Germline CDR1 reads ENHRY; CDR2 reads SYGVKD. Here the CDR3 DNA reads TGTGCCATCAGTCCAGGAGGGGATCAGCCCCAGCATTTT. This translates into CAISPGGDQPQHF.

The chain links TRBV3-1 (or the pseudogene TRBV3-2) to TRBJ2-3; D perhaps matches TRBD2 (5 bases). V lost 0 bases and J lost 2, with 9 bases in between. The length of the CDR3 is 15 residues. The germline V gene has CDR1 LGHDT and CDR2 YNNKEL (reference sequence). The CDR3, as DNA: TGTGCCAGCAGCCAAGATCCGGGGTACACAGATACGCAGTATTTT. This encodes CASSQDPGYTDTQYF.

As to this clone: A much more abundant neighbour one base away suggests this may be a read error. The rearrangement uses TRBV5-4 and TRBJ2-5; TRBD1 is a possible D gene (6 bases). CDR3 length: 14 amino acids. Germline V gene data show CDR1 as SGHNT and CDR2 as YYREEE (reference sequence). The germline V and J ends were trimmed by 4 bases and 1 base, with 11 bases remaining between them. In DNA, the CDR3 is TGTGCCAGCAGCCCCCGGACAGTCCAAGAGACCCAGTACTTC. This encodes CASSPRTVQETQYF.

The chain employs TRBV7-6 and TRBJ2-7, with 8 nucleotides matching TRBD2. The CDR3 has 19 amino acids. Trimming cost V 1 base and J 2 bases; bases outside gene matches: 16. The germline V gene has CDR1 SGHVS and CDR2 FNYEAQ. CDR3 in DNA: TGTGCCAGCAGCTTAGGTCTAGCGGGCTCCTATGGGGCTGCCTACGAGCAGTACTTC. Residues: CASSLGLAGSYGAAYEQYF.

The chain employs TRBV18 and TRBJ1-5, with 10 nucleotides matching TRBD1. Germline CDR1 is KGHSH and CDR2 is LQKENI. The CDR3 contains 21 residues. Trimming at V came to 4 bases and at J to 1 base, leaving 19 bases not matched to a gene. This CDR3 reads CASSLPPEDRGRQGSNQPQHF. The CDR3 nucleotides are TGTGCCAGCTCACTCCCACCCGAAGACAGGGGGCGCCAAGGGAGCAATCAGCCCCAGCATTTT. Full variable domain (missing parts from reference TRBV18 and TRBJ1-5): NAGVMQNPRHLVRRRGQEARLRCSPMKGHSHVYWYRQLPEEGLKFMVYLQKENIIDESGMPKERFSAEFPKEGPSILRIQQVVRGDSAAYFCASSLPPEDRGRQGSNQPQHFGDGTRLSIL.

The rearrangement joins TRBV2 to TRBJ1-1; D gene unclear. V lost 8 bases, J lost 5 bases, and 9 bases lay in between. The CDR3 length is 11 residues. Germline V gene data show CDR1 as SNHLY and CDR2 as FYNNEI. The DNA for the CDR3 is TGTGCCAGCCTTCGGGGAACTGAAGCTTTCTTT. It specifies CASLRGTEAFF.

This chain links TRBV7-2 with TRBJ2-3; 10 bases are shared with TRBD2. The CDR3 covers 14 residues. With V trimmed by 5 bases and J by 6 bases, 5 bases remained unmatched. CDR1 is SGHTA and CDR2 is FQGNSA in the germline V gene. CDR3 nucleotides: TGTGCCAGCAGCCCGGGACTAGCGTCGGATACGCAGTATTTT. It encodes CASSPGLASDTQYF.